Listed below are T cell receptor beta chains from one sample, sequenced in a study of T cells after yellow fever vaccination. TCRdb processed the 5' RACE reads anew with MiXCR; each CDR3 protein has one entry. The sample holds a few hundred thousand distinct CDR3 sequences, 6.8% seen once. The material was PBMCs, obtained around 45 days after the first yellow fever vaccination. All receptors derive from a man aged 18-30 years who received the YFV17D yellow fever vaccine. Both conserved end residues are part of each CDR3. The D gene is left open where the match is weak. Size is stated for part of the rows, as once, few or many counts, or as a class when the clone is expanded.

V gene: TRBV7-9
J gene: TRBJ2-5
clone size: few
D gene: -
CDR3 protein: CASSQRFLTQETQYF
CDR3 DNA: TGTGCCAGCAGCCAAAGGTTCCTAACCCAAGAGACCCAGTACTTC

V gene: TRBV12-3/TRBV12-4
J gene: TRBJ2-1
clone size: -
D gene: -
CDR3 protein: CASTQTGLNEQFF
CDR3 DNA: TGTGCCAGCACCCAGACAGGTCTTAATGAGCAGTTCTTC

V gene: TRBV15
J gene: TRBJ2-7
clone size: few
D gene: TRBD2
CDR3 protein: CATSRGGGTSGNYEQYF
CDR3 DNA: TGTGCCACCAGCAGAGGGGGGGGAACTAGCGGCAACTACGAGCAGTACTTC

V gene: TRBV6-1
J gene: TRBJ1-6
clone size: few
D gene: TRBD1
CDR3 protein: CASRPGGGYNSPLHF
CDR3 DNA: TGTGCCAGCAGGCCAGGGGGCGGATATAATTCACCCCTCCACTTT

V gene: TRBV3-1
J gene: TRBJ2-2
clone size: few
D gene: -
CDR3 protein: CASSQESRSATGELFF
CDR3 DNA: TGTGCCAGCAGCCAAGAGTCTAGATCTGCCACCGGGGAGCTGTTTTTT

V gene: TRBV7-9
J gene: TRBJ1-1
clone size: few
D gene: -
CDR3 protein: CASSPRGPGTRNTEAFF
CDR3 DNA: TGTGCCAGCAGTCCCCGCGGCCCAGGGACAAGGAACACTGAAGCTTTCTTT

V gene: TRBV4-1
J gene: TRBJ1-5
clone size: few
D gene: -
CDR3 protein: CASSQPGISGNQPQHF
CDR3 DNA: TGCGCCAGCAGCCAACCGGGGATAAGTGGCAATCAGCCCCAGCATTTT

V gene: TRBV20-1
J gene: TRBJ2-3
clone size: few
D gene: TRBD2
CDR3 protein: CSASPSGGAKGTQYF
CDR3 DNA: TGCAGTGCTAGTCCTAGCGGGGGGGCCAAGGGTACGCAGTATTTT

V gene: TRBV4-1
J gene: TRBJ2-1
clone size: many
D gene: -
CDR3 protein: CASSQVDIISYNEQFF
CDR3 DNA: TGCGCCAGCAGCCAAGTCGACATTATCTCCTACAATGAGCAGTTCTTC

V gene: TRBV29-1
J gene: TRBJ2-2
clone size: few
D gene: -
CDR3 protein: CSVVGEANTGELFF
CDR3 DNA: TGCAGCGTTGTTGGGGAAGCGAACACCGGGGAGCTGTTTTTT

V gene: TRBV4-2
J gene: TRBJ1-5
clone size: few
D gene: -
CDR3 protein: CASSQEEYSNQPQHF
CDR3 DNA: TGTGCCAGCAGCCAAGAGGAGTATAGCAATCAGCCCCAGCATTTT

V gene: TRBV15
J gene: TRBJ2-3
clone size: few
D gene: TRBD2
CDR3 protein: CAITSGGARPASTDTQYF
CDR3 DNA: TGTGCCATCACTAGCGGGGGGGCCAGACCGGCGAGCACAGATACGCAGTATTTT

V gene: TRBV4-2
J gene: TRBJ1-6
clone size: few
D gene: -
CDR3 protein: CASSQHTGSDSPLHF
CDR3 DNA: TGTGCCAGCAGCCAACATACAGGGTCTGATTCACCCCTCCACTTT